The source of this TCR beta chain is a study of T cell repertoires in cytomegalovirus infection. Regarding the study as a whole: In two of eight donors, the top clonotype was HLA-C-restricted CMV-specific.

With respect to this clonotype: Its antigen is as yet unknown.

TCRdb reprocessed the reads via MiXCR and lists one record per CDR3 protein. Here the sample spans some 940,000 distinct CDR3 sequences, 30% to 40% being singletons. Trimming removed 6 bases at V and 2 bases at J, with 14 bases between. This CDR3 spans 14 amino acids. Per germline, CDR1 PRHDT and CDR2 FYEKMQ (reference sequence). This clonotype was obtained from a human donor in good health (CMV status not recorded). Some clones in this sample may be carry-over from other donors' samples. V gene TRBV13 combines with J gene TRBJ2-7, with a tentative D call TRBD1 (5 bases). Sequencing used cultured CD8+ T cells from PBMCs, obtained from culture after CMV antigen stimulation. CDR3 loop: CASSREDSTYEQYF. CDR3 in DNA: TGTGCCAGCAGTCGAGAAGACAGTACCTACGAGCAGTACTTC. Full variable domain (outside the CDR3, taken from reference TRBV13 and TRBJ2-7): AAGVIQSPRHLIKEKRETATLKCYPIPRHDTVYWYQQGPGQDPQFLISFYEKMQSDKGSIPDRFSAQQFSDYHSELNMSSLELGDSALYFCASSREDSTYEQYFGPGTRLTVT.